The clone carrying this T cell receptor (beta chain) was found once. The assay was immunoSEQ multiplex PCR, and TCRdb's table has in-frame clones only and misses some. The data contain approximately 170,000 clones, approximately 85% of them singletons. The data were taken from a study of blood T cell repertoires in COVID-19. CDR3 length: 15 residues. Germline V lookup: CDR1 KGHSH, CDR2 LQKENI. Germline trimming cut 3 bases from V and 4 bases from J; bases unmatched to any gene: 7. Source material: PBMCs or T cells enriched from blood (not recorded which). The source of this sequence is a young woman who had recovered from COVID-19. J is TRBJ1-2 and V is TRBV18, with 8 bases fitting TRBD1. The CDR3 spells CASSPDRGGSYGYTF. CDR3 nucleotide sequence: TGTGCCAGCTCACCCGACAGGGGTGGATCCTATGGCTACACCTTC.